This T cell receptor beta chain was identified during a study of T cell responses to AZD1222 COVID-19 vaccine. Profiled with immunoSEQ multiplex PCR; TCRdb holds only in-frame clones, not every one. The table lists 65,000 to 90,000 clones, approximately 88% of them singletons. Of note for this clone: Its antigen is unknown.

Overall study findings and caveats: The reported proportion of spike-specific TCRs targeting unmutated variant regions was nearly half. Just 5 to 7 people given AZD1222 tested seropositive at baseline.

The CDR3 loop spans 16 amino acids. Germline V CDR1 and CDR2: MGHRA, YSYEKL. With V trimmed by 3 bases and J by 3 bases, 11 bases remained unmatched. The chain couples TRBV4-1 to TRBJ2-7, with 7 bases identical to TRBD1. The sequence was obtained from an adult in good health. The sample consisted of peripheral blood, taken on day 0 of AZD1222 vaccination. CDR3 in DNA: TGCGCCAGCAGCCAGGAGTACAGGGGAAGTCGCTACGAGCAGTACTTC. Its translation is CASSQEYRGSRYEQYF.